This T cell receptor (beta chain) was captured in a study of blood T cells in healthy people across ages. V was clipped by 7 bases and J by 4 bases, with 14 bases between them. The CDR3 loop spans 13 amino acids. CDR1 is SEHNR and CDR2 is FQNEAQ in the germline V gene (reference sequence). A sample-barcoded 5' primer and a J-beta primer mix were used in a second PCR of about 7 to 12 cycles. TCRdb ran MiXCR on the 5' RACE reads and lists one entry per CDR3 protein. Altogether about a million distinct CDR3 sequences are present, 35% to 40% being singletons, with the ten largest covering around 13%. The source of this sequence is a man between 18 and 29 years old in good health. J is TRBJ2-7 and V is TRBV7-9; D gene ambiguous. Sequences were obtained from blood. DNA for the CDR3: TGTGCCAGCACCCCAAGTGGTACTTACGAGCAGTACTTC. It encodes CASTPSGTYEQYF.